Included here is one TCR beta chain sequence, with context. The germline V gene has CDR1 SGHNT and CDR2 YYREEE (reference sequence). The junction had 3 bases not matched to a gene; V was cut back by 2 bases and J by 2 bases. This CDR3 region has 14 residues. Some clones are missing from TCRdb's copy, which holds only in-frame ones; the method was immunoSEQ multiplex PCR. Altogether tens of thousands of clones are present, approximately 91% being singletons, with the ten largest covering approximately 5.4%. This entry is derived from a study of T cell responses to AZD1222 COVID-19 vaccine. This TCR derives from an adult in good health. The V call is TRBV5-4, the J call TRBJ2-7; 8 bases match TRBD2. The sample was peripheral blood, taken on day 0 of MenACWY control vaccination. CDR3 region: CASSFSGATYEQYF. The CDR3, as DNA: TGTGCCAGCAGCTTTAGCGGGGCCACCTACGAGCAGTACTTC.